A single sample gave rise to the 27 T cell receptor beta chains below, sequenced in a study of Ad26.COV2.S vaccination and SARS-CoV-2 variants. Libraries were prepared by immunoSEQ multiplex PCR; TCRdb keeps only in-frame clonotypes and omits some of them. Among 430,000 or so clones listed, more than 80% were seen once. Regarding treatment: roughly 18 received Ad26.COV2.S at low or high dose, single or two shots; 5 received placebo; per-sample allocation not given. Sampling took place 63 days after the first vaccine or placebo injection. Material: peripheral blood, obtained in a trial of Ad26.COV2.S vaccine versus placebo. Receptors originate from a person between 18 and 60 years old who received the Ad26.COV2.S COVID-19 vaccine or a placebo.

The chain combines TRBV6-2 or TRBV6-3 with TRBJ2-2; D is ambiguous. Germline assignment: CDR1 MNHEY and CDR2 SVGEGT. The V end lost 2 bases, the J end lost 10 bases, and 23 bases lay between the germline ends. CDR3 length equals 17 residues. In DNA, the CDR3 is TGTGCCAGCAGTTACGTTTATAGGCAGACATCTTACGTGGAGCTGTTTTTT. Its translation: CASSYVYRQTSYVELFF.

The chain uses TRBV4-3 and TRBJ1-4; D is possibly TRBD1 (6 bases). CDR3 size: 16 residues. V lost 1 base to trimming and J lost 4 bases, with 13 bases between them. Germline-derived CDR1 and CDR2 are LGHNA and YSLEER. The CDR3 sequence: CASSQVEAGVNEKLFF. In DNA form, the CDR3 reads TGCGCCAGCAGCCAAGTCGAGGCAGGGGTTAATGAAAAACTGTTTTTT.

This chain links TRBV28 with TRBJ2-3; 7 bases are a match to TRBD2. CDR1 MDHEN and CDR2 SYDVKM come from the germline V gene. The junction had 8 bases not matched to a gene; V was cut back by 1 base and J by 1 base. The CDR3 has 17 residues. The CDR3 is CASSLSLRERGTDTQYF. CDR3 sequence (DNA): TGTGCCAGCAGTTTATCCTTGCGGGAGCGTGGCACAGATACGCAGTATTTT.

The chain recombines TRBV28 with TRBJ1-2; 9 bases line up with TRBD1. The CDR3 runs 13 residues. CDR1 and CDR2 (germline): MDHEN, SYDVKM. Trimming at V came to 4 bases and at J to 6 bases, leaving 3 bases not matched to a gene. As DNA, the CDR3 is TGTGCCAGCAGTTCGGGGACAGGGAATGGCTACACCTTC. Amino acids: CASSSGTGNGYTF.

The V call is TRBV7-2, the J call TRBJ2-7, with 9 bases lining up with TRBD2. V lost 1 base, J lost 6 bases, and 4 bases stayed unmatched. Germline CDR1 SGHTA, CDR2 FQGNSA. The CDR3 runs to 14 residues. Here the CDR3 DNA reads TGTGCCAGCAGCTTAGAGGCTAGCGGGACCGAGCAGTACTTC. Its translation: CASSLEASGTEQYF.

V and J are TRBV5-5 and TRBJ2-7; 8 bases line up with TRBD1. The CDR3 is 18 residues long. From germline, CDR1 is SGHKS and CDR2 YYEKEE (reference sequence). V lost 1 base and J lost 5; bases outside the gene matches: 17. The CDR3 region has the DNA TGTGCCAGCAGCTTGTTTTTTTGGTCAGGGGGCGATTCGAACGAGCAGTACTTC. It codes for CASSLFFWSGGDSNEQYF.

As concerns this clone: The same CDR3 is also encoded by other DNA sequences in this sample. CDR3 sequence (DNA): TGTGCCAGCAGCTTTGGACAGGGACCCTCCTACGAGCAGTACTTC. It yields the protein CASSFGQGPSYEQYF. This chain links TRBV7-2 with TRBJ2-7, with 8 bases fitting TRBD1. CDR3 length equals 15 residues. The V gene's germline CDR1 is SGHTA and CDR2 FQGNSA. Trimming removed 3 bases from V and 0 bases from J; junction bases left unmatched: 4.

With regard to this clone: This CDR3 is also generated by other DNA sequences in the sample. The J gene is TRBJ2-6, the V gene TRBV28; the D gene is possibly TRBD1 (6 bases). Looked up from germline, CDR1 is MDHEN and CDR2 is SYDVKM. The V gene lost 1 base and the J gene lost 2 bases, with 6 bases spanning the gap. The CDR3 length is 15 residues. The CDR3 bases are TGTGCCAGCAGTTTATCAGGGGCTGGGGCCAACGTCCTGACTTTC. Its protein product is CASSLSGAGANVLTF.

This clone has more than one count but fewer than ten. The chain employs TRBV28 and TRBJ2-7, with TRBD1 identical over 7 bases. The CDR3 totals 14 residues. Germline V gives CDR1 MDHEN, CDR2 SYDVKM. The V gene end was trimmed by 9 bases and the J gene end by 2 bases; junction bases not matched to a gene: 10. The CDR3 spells CASRQGGITYEQYF. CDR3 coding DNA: TGTGCCAGTCGACAGGGTGGGATTACCTACGAGCAGTACTTC.

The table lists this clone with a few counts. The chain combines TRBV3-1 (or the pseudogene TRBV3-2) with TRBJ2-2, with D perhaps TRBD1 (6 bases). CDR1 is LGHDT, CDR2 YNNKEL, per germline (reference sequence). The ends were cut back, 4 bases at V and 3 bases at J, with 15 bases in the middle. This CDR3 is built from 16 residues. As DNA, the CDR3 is TGTGCCAGCAGCCTCCACGGGGCAGGGGACACCGGGGAGCTGTTTTTT. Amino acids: CASSLHGAGDTGELFF.

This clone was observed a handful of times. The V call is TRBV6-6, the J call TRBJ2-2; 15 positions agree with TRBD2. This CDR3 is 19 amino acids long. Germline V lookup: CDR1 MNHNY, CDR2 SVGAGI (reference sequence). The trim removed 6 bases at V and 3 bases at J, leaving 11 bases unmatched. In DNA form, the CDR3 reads TGTGCCAGCAGCTCTGGGACTAGCGGGAGGAGATCCTACACCGGGGAGCTGTTTTTT. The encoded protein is CASSSGTSGRRSYTGELFF.

The CDR3 protein is CASSLSQETQYF. CDR3 DNA sequence: TGCGCCAGCAGCTTGTCCCAAGAGACCCAGTACTTC. This rearrangement joins TRBV5-1 to TRBJ2-5; D remains unclear. The CDR3 loop spans 12 amino acids. V lost 1 base and J lost 1, with 2 bases in between. The germline V gene has CDR1 SGHRS and CDR2 YFSETQ.

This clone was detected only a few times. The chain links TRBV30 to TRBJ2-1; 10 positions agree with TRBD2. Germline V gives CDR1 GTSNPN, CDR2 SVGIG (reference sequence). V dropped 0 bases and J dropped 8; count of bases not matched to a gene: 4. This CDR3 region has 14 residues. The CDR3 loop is CAWSVAGGPDEQFF. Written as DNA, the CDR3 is TGTGCCTGGAGTGTAGCGGGAGGGCCCGATGAGCAGTTCTTC.

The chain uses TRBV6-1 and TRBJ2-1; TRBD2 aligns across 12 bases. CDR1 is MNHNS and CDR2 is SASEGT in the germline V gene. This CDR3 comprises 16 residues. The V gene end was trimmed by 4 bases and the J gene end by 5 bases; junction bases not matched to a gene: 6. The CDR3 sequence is CASSVRTSGIHNEQFF. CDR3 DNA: TGTGCCAGCAGTGTCCGGACTAGCGGGATTCACAATGAGCAGTTCTTC.

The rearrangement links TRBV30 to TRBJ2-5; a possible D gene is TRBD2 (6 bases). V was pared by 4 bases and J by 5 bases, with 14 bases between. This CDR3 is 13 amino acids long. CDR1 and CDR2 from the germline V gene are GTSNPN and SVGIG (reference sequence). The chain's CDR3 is CAWNRDSRETQYF. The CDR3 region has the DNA TGTGCCTGGAACCGGGACTCACGGGAGACCCAGTACTTC. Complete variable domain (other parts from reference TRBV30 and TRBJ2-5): SQTIHQWPATLVQPVGSPLSLECTVEGTSNPNLYWYRQAAGRGLQLLFYSVGIGQISSEVPQNLSASRPQDRQFILSSKKLLLSDSGFYLCAWNRDSRETQYFGPGTRLLVL.

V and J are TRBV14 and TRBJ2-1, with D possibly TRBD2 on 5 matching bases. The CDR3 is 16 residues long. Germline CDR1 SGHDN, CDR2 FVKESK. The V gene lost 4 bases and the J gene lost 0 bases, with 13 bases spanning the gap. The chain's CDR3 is CASSPEGGSSYNEQFF. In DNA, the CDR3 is TGTGCCAGCAGCCCCGAAGGAGGATCCTCCTACAATGAGCAGTTCTTC.

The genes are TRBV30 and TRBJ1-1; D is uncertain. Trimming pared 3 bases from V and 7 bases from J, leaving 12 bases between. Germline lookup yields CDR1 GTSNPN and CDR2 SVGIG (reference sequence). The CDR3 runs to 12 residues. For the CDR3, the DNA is TGTGCCTGGAGCGCCTCCGGCTTTGAAGCTTTCTTT. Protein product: CAWSASGFEAFF.

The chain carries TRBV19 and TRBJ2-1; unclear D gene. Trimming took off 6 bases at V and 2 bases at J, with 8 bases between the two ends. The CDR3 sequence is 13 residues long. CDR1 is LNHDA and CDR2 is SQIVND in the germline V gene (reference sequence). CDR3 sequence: CASSLDPYNEQFF. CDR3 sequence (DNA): TGTGCCAGTAGCCTGGACCCCTACAATGAGCAGTTCTTC.

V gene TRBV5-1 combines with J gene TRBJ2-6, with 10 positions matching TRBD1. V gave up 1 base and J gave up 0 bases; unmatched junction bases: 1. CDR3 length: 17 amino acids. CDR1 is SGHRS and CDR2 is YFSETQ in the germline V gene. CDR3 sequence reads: CASSLWDRGSGANVLTF. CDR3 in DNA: TGCGCCAGCAGCTTGTGGGACAGGGGCTCTGGGGCCAACGTCCTGACTTTC. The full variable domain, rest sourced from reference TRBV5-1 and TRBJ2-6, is KAGVTQTPRYLIKTRGQQVTLSCSPISGHRSVSWYQQTPGQGLQFLFEYFSETQRNKGNFPGRFSGRQFSNSRSEMNVSTLELGDSALYLCASSLWDRGSGANVLTFGAGSRLTVL.

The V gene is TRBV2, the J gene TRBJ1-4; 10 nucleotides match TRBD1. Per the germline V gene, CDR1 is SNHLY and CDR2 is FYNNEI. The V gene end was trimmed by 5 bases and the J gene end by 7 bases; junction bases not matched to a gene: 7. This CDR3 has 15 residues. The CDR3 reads CASSLLTGGSEKLFF. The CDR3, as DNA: TGTGCCAGCAGTCTTCTGACAGGGGGCTCTGAAAAACTGTTTTTT.

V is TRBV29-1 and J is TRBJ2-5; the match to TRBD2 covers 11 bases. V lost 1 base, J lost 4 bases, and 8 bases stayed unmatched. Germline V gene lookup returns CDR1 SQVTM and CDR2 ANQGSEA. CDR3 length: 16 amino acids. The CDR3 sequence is CSVEVFSGRAGETQYF. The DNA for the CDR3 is TGCAGCGTTGAAGTTTTTAGCGGGAGGGCCGGAGAGACCCAGTACTTC.

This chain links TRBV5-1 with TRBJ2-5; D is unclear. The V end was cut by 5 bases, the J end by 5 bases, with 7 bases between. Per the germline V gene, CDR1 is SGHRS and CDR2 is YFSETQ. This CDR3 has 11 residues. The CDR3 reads CASSDSETQYF. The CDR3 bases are TGCGCCAGCAGTGACTCGGAGACCCAGTACTTC.

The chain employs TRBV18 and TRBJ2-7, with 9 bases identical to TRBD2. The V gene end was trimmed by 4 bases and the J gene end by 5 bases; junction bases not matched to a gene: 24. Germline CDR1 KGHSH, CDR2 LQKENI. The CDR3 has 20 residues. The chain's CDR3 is CASSRSRKGSPGGRGDEQYF. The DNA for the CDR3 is TGTGCCAGCTCACGAAGTCGGAAAGGCTCCCCGGGCGGGAGGGGGGACGAGCAGTACTTC. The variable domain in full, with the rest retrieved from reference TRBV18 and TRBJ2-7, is NAGVMQNPRHLVRRRGQEARLRCSPMKGHSHVYWYRQLPEEGLKFMVYLQKENIIDESGMPKERFSAEFPKEGPSILRIQQVVRGDSAAYFCASSRSRKGSPGGRGDEQYFGPGTRLTVT.

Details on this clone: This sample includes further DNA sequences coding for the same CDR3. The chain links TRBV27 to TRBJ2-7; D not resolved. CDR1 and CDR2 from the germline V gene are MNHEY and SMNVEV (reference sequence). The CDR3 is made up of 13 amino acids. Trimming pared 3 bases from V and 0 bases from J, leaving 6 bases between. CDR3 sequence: CASSFGVSYEQYF. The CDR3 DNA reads TGTGCCAGCAGTTTTGGCGTCTCCTACGAGCAGTACTTC.

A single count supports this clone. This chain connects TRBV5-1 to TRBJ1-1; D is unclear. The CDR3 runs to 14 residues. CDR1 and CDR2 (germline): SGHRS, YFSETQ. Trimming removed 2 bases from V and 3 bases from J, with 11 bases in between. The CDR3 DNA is TGCGCCAGCAGCTTAAACCGGGCCGACACTGAAGCTTTCTTT. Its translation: CASSLNRADTEAFF.

CDR3 DNA sequence: TGCGCCAGCAGTAAGAATTCGGGAGGAGATTTCGAGCAGTACTTC. Its protein product is CASSKNSGGDFEQYF. This chain links TRBV4-3 with TRBJ2-7; 7 nucleotides align to TRBD2. Germline V lookup: CDR1 LGHNA, CDR2 YSLEER. After removal of 6 bases from V and 6 bases from J, the junction contained 14 bases not matched to a gene. The CDR3 consists of 15 residues.

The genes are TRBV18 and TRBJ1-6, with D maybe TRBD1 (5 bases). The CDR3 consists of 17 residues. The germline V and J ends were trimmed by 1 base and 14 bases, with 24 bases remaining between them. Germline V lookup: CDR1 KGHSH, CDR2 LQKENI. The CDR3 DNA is TGTGCCAGCTCACCACTACCAGGGACGGAGACTGTCGGGGCCCTCCACTTT. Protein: CASSPLPGTETVGALHF.